This TCR beta chain was observed in a study of graft-versus-host responses after intestinal transplantation (dated by TCRdb to the early 2020s). Study-wide context: The transplants that recipients got were multivisceral, liver-intestinal, or isolated intestinal. Alloreactive clones were identified by sequencing pre-transplant mixed lymphocyte reaction products and comparing them with unstimulated pre-transplant donor and recipient T cells. A peak of at least 4% donor T cells among recipient peripheral blood mononuclear cells was the definition used for donor T cell macrochimerism. After intestinal transplantation, graft-versus-host and host-versus-graft alloreactive T cell clones in the graft, circulation and bone marrow were tracked using bulk TCR-beta CDR3 sequencing. A cohort of about 25 intestinal transplant recipients, including one retransplant, was enrolled, and 3 patients lacking pretransplant specimens were excluded. Every recipient was given anti-thymocyte globulin induction, followed by approximately 3 years of maintenance tacrolimus and steroids. Rather than being sequenced by the commercial service, samples from a few later patients were sequenced in-house on an Illumina MiSeq and processed with MiXCR. Here is what the overall study found, with its caveats: In the allografts of patients with donor T cell macrochimerism, GvH to HvG T cell clonal ratios were high. GvH clones turned up in recipient bone marrow, with some appearing earlier in ileal mucosa or blood, a pattern consistent with an intestinal mucosal origin. The relatively low number and heterogeneity of intestinal transplant patients limited the conclusions. Early after transplant, peak levels of circulating GvH clones were found to be associated with declines in HvG clones.

This specimen's time point label, interpreted: cells obtained before transplantation from donor or recipient. CD3+CD4+ and CD3+CD8+ populations were FACS-sorted from unstimulated pre-transplant donor and recipient cells taken from spleen or lymph nodes. The library came from the immunoSEQ multiplex PCR assay. In most patients, genomic DNA was isolated using the Qiagen DNeasy Blood and Tissue Kit and sent frozen to Adaptive Biotechnologies for TCR sequencing. High-throughput TCR-beta CDR3 sequencing of genomic DNA from most patients was performed by Adaptive Biotechnologies. The published analysis was carried out like this. TCR sequencing data for approximately 17 patients were retrieved from Adaptive's ImmunoSEQ software; a few other patients were processed with MiXCR and VDJtools. CD4 versus CD8 sorting errors were corrected by removing sequences found in both subsets at a frequency ratio below 5:1. CDR3 nucleotide sequences shared by donor and recipient were removed because the origin of these sequences could not be assigned. Alloreactive clones required at least 2-fold expansion over unstimulated cells and minimum CFSE-low frequency of 0.002% (template counts) or 0.001% (read counts). A clone was considered mappable if detected in the sequenced pre-transplant spleen, lymph node, or MLR CFSE-low populations of the donor or recipient. The cumulative frequency of alloreactive clones was calculated as a percentage of all sequences, weighted by copy number. TCRdb mirrors the immuneACCESS table, restricted to in-frame sequences. Some clones are absent from its copies; in checked studies, under half trace to an unresolved V gene, and the reason for the others is unknown. The DNA was the basis for D and trimming; V, J and clone size are from that table. The sample records 90,000 to 150,000 clones, approximately 92% of which are singletons. More than 0.1% of the sample goes to the ten largest clones.

As for this clone: The specificity of this receptor is unknown. Base quality data are lacking; no much larger clone is found one base away.

Inclusive of the bounding cysteine and phenylalanine, the CDR3 is 14 residues long. Solely the CDR3 DNA is kept, with 42 bases framed from the first base. CDR1 and CDR2 are read off the germline V gene as MGHDK and SYGVNS. Deletion took 7 bases off V and 2 bases off J, with a span of 13 bases between the germline ends. The source material was unstimulated CD4+ T cells sorted from spleen or lymph node cells, sampled before intestinal transplant. The receptor was isolated from a human donor who received an intestinal transplant. The chain was built from TRBV25-1 and TRBJ2-3, with no confidently assigned D gene. The CDR3 sequence is CASKYGVNTDTQYF. The DNA sequence reads TGTGCCAGCAAGTATGGAGTGAACACAGATACGCAGTATTTT.